This T cell receptor (beta chain) was recovered during a study of T cell responses to AZD1222 COVID-19 vaccine. To note about this clone: As yet, its antigen is unknown.

Overall study findings and caveats: There were mostly white British donors and more females than males, and clonal diversity was possibly underestimated.

Germline-derived CDR1 and CDR2 are LNHDA and SQIVND (reference sequence). The CDR3 consists of 12 residues. With 5 bases removed from V and 2 bases from J, the gap between germline ends came to 4 bases. Produced via immunoSEQ multiplex PCR; TCRdb's table is partial and in-frame only. The table lists approximately 130,000 clones, 86% of them singletons. The clonotype was recovered from an adult who received the AZD1222 COVID-19 vaccine. The rearrangement links TRBV19 to TRBJ1-5; D call uncertain. The material sequenced was peripheral blood, taken 28 days after the second AZD1222 dose. The DNA of the CDR3 is TGTGCCAGTAGTTACCGCAATCAGCCCCAGCATTTT. Protein sequence: CASSYRNQPQHF.